This is a list of T cell receptor beta chains from one sample in a study of shared clonotypes between healthy human individuals. Profiling relied on immunoSEQ multiplex PCR, and the TCRdb table lists in-frame clones only, not all of them. Counted here are about 2.3 million clones, 85% to 95% occurring once; the ten biggest clones make up about 0.39%. Sequencing used naive CD4+ T cells from PBMCs. The source of these receptors is a man between 18 and 35 years old in good health. Some clones in this sample may be carry-over from other donors' samples. CDR3s include the opening cysteine and the closing phenylalanine or tryptophan. D genes are given only for firm matches. Not all rows give a size; the values are once, few, many and, for expanded clones, a class.

-,TRBV4-3,TRBJ1-3,-,TGCGCCAGCAGCCAAGAGGGTCGAGGAAACACCATATATTTT,CASSQEGRGNTIYF
-,TRBV19,TRBJ1-5,-,TGTGCCAGTAAATTAAGAGGCCACGATCAGCCCCAGCATTTT,CASKLRGHDQPQHF
-,TRBV28,TRBJ2-5,once,TGTGCCAGCAGTCACAAACTAGCCCAAGAGACCCAGTACTTC,CASSHKLAQETQYF
-,TRBV4-1,TRBJ2-5,-,TGCGCCAGCAGCCAAGGGACACTCCAAGAGACCCAGTACTTC,CASSQGTLQETQYF
-,TRBV7-9,TRBJ2-5,-,TGTGCCAGCAGTAACGCCCCAGCTATAGAGACCCAGTACTTC,CASSNAPAIETQYF
-,TRBV7-9,TRBJ1-5,-,TGTGCCAGCAGCTCCCTGGTCGGTCAGCCCCAGCATTTT,CASSSLVGQPQHF
TRBD1,TRBV30,TRBJ1-1,-,TGTGCCTCCTGCGGACAGGCGGGAGCTGAAGCTTTCTTT,CASCGQAGAEAFF
TRBD2,TRBV2,TRBJ2-3,-,TGTGCCAGCAGAGTAGCGGGCCTCCACACAGATACGCAGTATTTT,CASRVAGLHTDTQYF
-,TRBV7-2,TRBJ1-2,-,TGTGCCAGCAGCCATCCCGGGGGTATCTATGGCTACACCTTC,CASSHPGGIYGYTF
TRBD2,TRBV9,TRBJ2-3,-,TGTGCCAGCAGCGTAGATTTAGCGGGAGGAACAGATACGCAGTATTTT,CASSVDLAGGTDTQYF
TRBD2,TRBV5-1,TRBJ2-5,-,TGCGCCAGCAGCCCGTCAAGGACTAGCGGGAGATTAGGCCTTCAAGAGACCCAGTACTTC,CASSPSRTSGRLGLQETQYF
-,TRBV19,TRBJ1-1,few,TGTGCCAGTAGTATAGCGTGGGGTCAGACGGCTTTCTTT,CASSIAWGQTAFF
-,TRBV11-2,TRBJ2-2,-,TGTGCCAGCAGCCCCCTCCGACCAAACACCGGGGAGCTGTTTTTT,CASSPLRPNTGELFF
-,TRBV27,TRBJ2-1,-,TGTGCCAGCGGGGGTCGGGCTGAGCAGTTCTTC,CASGGRAEQFF
-,TRBV5-4,TRBJ2-2,-,TGTGCCAGCAGCTTGGACCAGGGCTTCGCGAACACCGGGGAGCTGTTTTTT,CASSLDQGFANTGELFF
-,TRBV5-4,TRBJ2-5,-,TGTGCCAGCTCCCCCGGCGGGCTGCAAGAGACCCAGTACTTC,CASSPGGLQETQYF
-,TRBV28,TRBJ1-4,few,TGTGCCAGCAGTTCGGCAGGGGAAAAACTGTTTTTT,CASSSAGEKLFF
-,TRBV5-6,TRBJ2-5,-,TGTGCCAGCAGCTTGGGACAGGGAGGAGAGACCCAGTACTTC,CASSLGQGGETQYF
TRBD2,TRBV28,TRBJ2-3,-,TGTGCCAGCAGTTATATCCGGGGACTAGCGGGATCCCAGCCGTCCACAGATACGCAGTATTTT,CASSYIRGLAGSQPSTDTQYF
-,TRBV29-1,TRBJ1-1,-,TGCAGCGTTGACTGGCAGAACACTGAAGCTTTCTTT,CSVDWQNTEAFF
-,TRBV27,TRBJ1-3,-,TGTGCCAGCAGTTTATCTTGGATCCCGGGCTTTAGTGGAAACACCATATATTTT,CASSLSWIPGFSGNTIYF
-,TRBV10-3,TRBJ2-7,-,TGTGCCATCAGTGAGTCGGCTGCTGCTCGCGGAACCCTTTACGAGCAGTACTTC,CAISESAAARGTLYEQYF
TRBD2,TRBV7-3,TRBJ2-3,once,TGTGCCAGCAGCTTAATCCCCCAGCGGGGGAACACAGATACGCAGTATTTT,CASSLIPQRGNTDTQYF
TRBD2,TRBV5-4,TRBJ2-7,-,TGTGCCAGCAGCACAATGACTAGCGGGAGCCCCTACGAGCAGTACTTC,CASSTMTSGSPYEQYF
TRBD2,TRBV5-4,TRBJ2-7,-,TGTGCCAGCAGTCGGGGACTAGCGGGAGAATCCTACGAGCAGTACTTC,CASSRGLAGESYEQYF
-,TRBV9,TRBJ2-6,-,TGTGCCAGCAGCGGACAGGGTAGGGACTCCCCATCTGGGGCCAACGTCCTGACTTTC,CASSGQGRDSPSGANVLTF
-,TRBV28,TRBJ2-3,-,TGTGCCAGCAGTTTATACTACCCCCTCACAGATACGCAGTATTTT,CASSLYYPLTDTQYF
-,TRBV27,TRBJ2-7,-,TGTGCCAGCAGTTTATTATCGGGCGGCGAGCAGTACTTC,CASSLLSGGEQYF
TRBD2,TRBV5-1,TRBJ2-3,-,TGCGCCAGCAGCTTGGCTAGCGGGAGTTTGGATACGCAGTATTTT,CASSLASGSLDTQYF
TRBD1,TRBV28,TRBJ1-2,-,TGTGCCAGCATCCGGGACAGGGACGGCGGCTACACCTTC,CASIRDRDGGYTF
-,TRBV6-5,TRBJ1-2,-,TGTGCCAGCAGCCCGGTTAAGCAGGGTGATGGCTACACCTTC,CASSPVKQGDGYTF
TRBD2,TRBV5-1,TRBJ2-3,-,TGCGCCAGCAGCCCCCCGGGACTAGCGGGAGGGGCAGATACGCAGTATTTT,CASSPPGLAGGADTQYF
-,TRBV23-1,TRBJ1-2,-,TGCGCCAGCATGGGGCTACACTATGGCTACACCTTC,CASMGLHYGYTF
-,TRBV2,TRBJ2-7,-,TGTGCCAGCAGTGATCGGGTTACAGGGAACGAGCAGTACTTC,CASSDRVTGNEQYF
-,TRBV29-1,TRBJ2-1,-,TGCAGCGTTGTGGCAGGGGCCTACAATGAGCAGTTCTTC,CSVVAGAYNEQFF
TRBD2,TRBV27,TRBJ2-5,-,TGTGCCCCTACGGGAGGGATGGCAGATAAAGAGACCCAGTACTTC,CAPTGGMADKETQYF
-,TRBV2,TRBJ1-1,-,TGTGCCAGCACCGGGGGGTGGGACACTGAAGCTTTCTTT,CASTGGWDTEAFF
-,TRBV1,TRBJ2-1,-,TGCACCAGCAGCCGCCCGGGACTAGCGGGAGGGAGCTCCTACAATGAGCAGTTCTTC,CTSSRPGLAGGSSYNEQFF
-,TRBV13,TRBJ1-5,-,TGTGCCAGTGCCAGAGGAAATCAGCCCCAGCATTTT,CASARGNQPQHF
-,TRBV25-1,TRBJ1-4,-,TGTGCCAGCAGTGAAGCAGGGAGCCACCGACTCGAAAAACTGTTTTTT,CASSEAGSHRLEKLFF
-,TRBV6-5,TRBJ2-7,-,TGTGCCAGCAGATTCACAACGGGCGAGCAGTACTTC,CASRFTTGEQYF
TRBD1,TRBV10-3,TRBJ1-1,once,TGTGCCACTAGGGGGCAGGGGCAGGAGGCTGAAGCTTTCTTT,CATRGQGQEAEAFF
TRBD2,TRBV11-1,TRBJ2-2,once,TGTGCCAGCAGCTTTAGCGGGGGGGAGCTGTTTTTT,CASSFSGGELFF
-,TRBV28,TRBJ1-1,-,TGTGCCAGCAGTCTTCTGCGGGGGGGCATGCGGAACACTGAAGCTTTCTTT,CASSLLRGGMRNTEAFF
TRBD2,TRBV2,TRBJ2-1,-,TGTGCCAGCAGTCCTCCACTAGCGCCCAAACGAAATGAGCAGTTCTTC,CASSPPLAPKRNEQFF
-,TRBV6-1,TRBJ2-1,-,TGTGCCAGTACCAAAATTTCCGTCAATGAGCAGTTCTTC,CASTKISVNEQFF
-,TRBV4-3,TRBJ1-1,-,TGCGCCAGCAGCCAATGGGGGGATATCGGAGCTTTCTTT,CASSQWGDIGAFF
-,TRBV30,TRBJ2-1,-,TGTGCCTGGAGTACTGGACAGACGGAGGGGGATGAGCAGTTCTTC,CAWSTGQTEGDEQFF
-,TRBV4-2,TRBJ2-6,once,TGTGCCAGCAGCCAAGATCCCCCGACTGGGGCCAACGTCCTGACTTTC,CASSQDPPTGANVLTF
TRBD1,TRBV27,TRBJ2-7,-,TGTGCCACTAAAGCCGGGACAGGGGTCTCCTACGAGCAGTACTTC,CATKAGTGVSYEQYF
TRBD1,TRBV6-5,TRBJ2-3,once,TGTGCCAGCAACCGGGACAGGGACACAGATACGCAGTATTTT,CASNRDRDTDTQYF